This entry is about one T cell receptor (beta chain). Its antigen is currently unknown. This may stem from a read error, because a much larger clone lies one nucleotide away. TCRdb reprocessed the PCR reads via MiXCR and lists one record per CDR3 protein. The top ten hold approximately 1.6% of the sample, which has about 65,000 distinct CDR3 sequences, 15% to 20% seen once. The sample belongs to a study of molecular identifiers for immune sequencing clone quantification. General study points: Whereas naive cells kept under 1% of molecules in clones above 20 RNA copies, such clones held over 97% in effectors.

The length of the CDR3 is 15 residues. Trimming stripped 5 bases from V and 4 bases from J, with 20 bases between. Germline V gene lookup returns CDR1 DFQATT and CDR2 SNEGSKA (reference sequence). The source material was naive CD8+ T cells from blood, with Jurkat cell RNA spiked in. Subset given: FACS-sorted CD8+CD4-CCR7+CD45RA+ naive T cells. The TCR comes from a human donor in good health. Some libraries in this study had Jurkat cell RNA spiked in. The V and J genes are TRBV20-1 and TRBJ2-5, with a weak D call TRBD2 (7 bases). The CDR3 DNA reads TGCAGTGCTGGGAGGGGTCGGGGGCCTGGAGAGACCCAGTACTTC. Translation gives CSAGRGRGPGETQYF.